Below are 5 T cell receptor beta chains sequenced from a single sample in a study of beta chain features in type 1 diabetes. Findings of the study overall: There was a moderate but significant shortening of TCRB CDR3s in all four CD4+ subsets of Type 1 diabetes patients.

The authors reverse transcribed all of the isolated RNA, so sequencing captured expressed TCRB transcripts. Profiled with immunoSEQ multiplex PCR; TCRdb holds only in-frame clones, not every one. This table holds some 350,000 clones, about 14% found once. Antigen specificity for these receptors is unknown. The sample consisted of naive CD4+ T cells from blood. These receptors came from a woman younger than 35 with type 1 diabetes.

This clone was seen a handful of times. The V call is TRBV5-1, the J call TRBJ2-1; weak D call: TRBD1 (6 bases). CDR1 and CDR2 from the germline V gene are SGHRS and YFSETQ. The V end was cut by 2 bases, the J end by 8 bases, with 11 bases between. This CDR3 region has 13 residues. The CDR3 nucleotides are TGCGCCAGCAGCTTTAGCAGGGGCTATGAGCAGTTCTTC. It is translated as CASSFSRGYEQFF.

The sample holds a few counts of this clone. The CDR3 DNA is TGTGCCAGCAGGCCGGGACAGGGGTTTACCGGGGAGCTGTTTTTT. It encodes CASRPGQGFTGELFF. The chain has TRBV2 and TRBJ2-2; 10 bases agree with TRBD1. J lost 5 bases, V lost 6 bases, and 6 bases had no gene match. The germline CDR1 and CDR2 sequences are SNHLY and FYNNEI. CDR3 length: 15 amino acids.

The chain recombines TRBV30 with TRBJ2-2, with D hard to call. The CDR3 is 13 amino acids. Germline CDR1 and CDR2: GTSNPN and SVGIG (reference sequence). Deletions cut 2 bases from V and 6 bases from J, with 10 bases between. CDR3 sequence reads: CAWSLRGPGELFF. The CDR3 nucleotides read TGTGCCTGGAGTCTCCGAGGCCCCGGGGAGCTGTTTTTT.

This chain joins TRBV4-2 and TRBJ2-7, with 8 bases lining up with TRBD1. V trimming: 2 bases; J trimming: 2 bases; junction bases outside the gene matches: 11. CDR1 and CDR2 (germline): LGHNA, YNFKEQ. The CDR3 totals 17 residues. The CDR3 sequence: CASSQLLTGTGAYEQYF. The CDR3 region has the DNA TGTGCCAGCAGCCAACTTCTAACTGGGACAGGTGCCTACGAGCAGTACTTC.

This clone has just a few counts. The chain has TRBV4-3 and TRBJ2-5; 12 bases map to TRBD2. The CDR3 covers 15 residues. Trimming removed 2 bases from V and 5 bases from J; junction bases left unmatched: 3. Germline V lookup: CDR1 LGHNA, CDR2 YSLEER. CDR3 in DNA: TGCGCCAGCAGCCAACTAGCGGGAGGGCGGGAGACCCAGTACTTC. Amino acid sequence: CASSQLAGGRETQYF.